This TCR beta chain was sequenced during a study of somatic mutations in cytotoxic T cells in rheumatoid arthritis. Study observations and caveats: Antigens targeted by the expanded CD8+ clones were unknown. The slightly lower representation of TRBV07 among rheumatoid arthritis patients did not undergo correction for multiple comparisons.

Worth noting for this clone: Its antigen is not identified.

There are 14 residues in the CDR3. Per germline, CDR1 SGDLS and CDR2 YYNGEE. V was trimmed by 0 bases and J by 5 bases, leaving 12 bases between them. Method: immunoSEQ multiplex PCR; TCRdb's copy keeps in-frame clones and lacks some. The data contain more than 10,000 clones, under 85% of them singletons. The gene calls are TRBV9 and TRBJ2-7; D might be TRBD2 (5 bases). This TCR came from a man aged 50 to 59 in good health. The sample comprised CD8+ T cells sorted from blood. The CDR3 sequence: CASSVEGNSDEQYF. The CDR3 DNA follows: TGTGCCAGCAGCGTAGAAGGTAATAGCGACGAGCAGTACTTC.